This T cell receptor beta chain emerged from a study of blood T cell repertoires in COVID-19. Study-wide background: T cells, B-cell-depleted T cells, or PBMCs provided the cDNA or gDNA that served as material.

Repertoires were generated with immunoSEQ multiplex PCR, while TCRdb's copy carries only in-frame clones and drops some. The sample consists of over 110,000 clones, approximately 91% of them appearing once. This CDR3 region has 16 residues. The trim removed 6 bases at V and 1 base at J, leaving 4 bases unmatched. CDR1 and CDR2 from the germline V gene are WNHNN and SYGVQD (reference sequence). Input material: peripheral blood. This chain connects TRBV10-1 to TRBJ2-5; 14 bases line up with TRBD2. The source is a man aged 70-80 years with acute or convalescent COVID-19. CDR3: CASSPGTSGGQETQYF. The CDR3, as DNA: TGCGCCAGCAGCCCTGGGACTAGCGGGGGCCAAGAGACCCAGTACTTC.